By share, the clone carrying this T cell receptor beta chain ranks as medium-sized (0.01 to 0.1%). This sample stems from a study of spatial heterogeneity in lung cancer. Indicated time point: sample taken at primary tumor resection. Whole RNA, which was extracted from tumor, nontumor lung tissue or frozen PBMC, was sequenced without any cell sorting. The junction had 5 bases not matched to a gene; V was cut back by 1 base and J by 4 bases. The CDR3 consists of 15 residues. Germline CDR1 is SQVTM and CDR2 is ANQGSEA. TCRdb called the 5' RACE reads again in MiXCR, with one record for every CDR3 protein. The table has some 15,000 distinct CDR3 sequences, about a tenth seen once.

The receptor comes from a female donor with early-stage non-small cell lung cancer. The chain couples TRBV29-1 to TRBJ1-1, with 11 bases aligning to TRBD1. This specimen was PBMCs, taken at surgery. The CDR3: CSVEVRTGGGTEAFF. The DNA of the CDR3 is TGCAGCGTTGAAGTGAGGACAGGGGGCGGCACTGAAGCTTTCTTT.